This record looks at one TCR beta chain sequence and its context. Original methodology: Amplification of reference gene primers provided the estimated nucleated cell counts. Clones were read by immunoSEQ multiplex PCR, and TCRdb kept only the in-frame ones, dropping some. V and J calls and clone size follow that table, whereas D and trimming were derived from the DNA. The repertoire has 250,000 or so clones, 85% to 90% of them found once; the top ten carry 0.95% to 1%. The CDR3 loop spans 14 amino acids. In germline, CDR1 is SGHDT, CDR2 YYEEEE. The V end was cut by 4 bases, the J end by 3 bases, with 13 bases between. The data are from a study of blood T cell repertoires in COVID-19. Turning to the study itself: PBMCs, B-cell-depleted T cells, or T cells were the source of the cDNA or gDNA that made up the material.

The rearrangement joins TRBV5-6 to TRBJ1-1, with D possibly matching TRBD1 (6 bases). The sequence was collected from a woman in her thirties or forties who had recovered from COVID-19. The sample consisted of peripheral blood. The DNA of the CDR3 is TGTGCCAGCAGCGAAACAGGGTTAGACACTGAAGCTTTCTTT. Translation gives CASSETGLDTEAFF.